This TCR beta chain originates from a study of T cells in Graves' hyperthyroidism and ophthalmopathy. Patients having uncontrolled infection, another autoimmune disease, pregnancy or lactation were not included. The diagnostic basis comprised clinical symptoms, serum thyroxine and TRAb, thyroid ultrasound and orbital computed tomography. Using more than 7.5 ml of fresh peripheral blood, PBMCs were prepared. The germline V gene has CDR1 LNHDA and CDR2 SQIVND (reference sequence). The CDR3 is 17 residues long. V lost 3 bases and J 0 bases, leaving 17 bases between the germline ends. The sample holds a few counts of this clonotype. Its antigen is unknown. Overall study results and limits: Ophthalmopathy was predicted by the model a median of approximately 6.6 months ahead of onset.

The source material, RNA transcripts, was used to amplify TCR beta CDR3 regions. HTBI primers were employed in a first-round RT-PCR of the TCR CDR3. Each CDR3 protein is one row after TCRdb ran MiXCR on the multiplex PCR reads. The table records around 720,000 distinct CDR3 sequences, about a third of them present only once. This TCR was recovered from a woman aged 40 to 55 with Graves' hyperthyroidism. The sample comprised blood. The chain recombines TRBV19 with TRBJ1-2, with a possible D match to TRBD1 (5 bases). CDR3 nucleotide sequence: TGTGCCAGTAGTATGAAAGGATGGGGCAATACTAACTATGGCTACACCTTC. This gives the protein CASSMKGWGNTNYGYTF. The full variable domain, completed using reference TRBV19 and TRBJ1-2, is DGGITQSPKYLFRKEGQNVTLSCEQNLNHDAMYWYRQDPGQGLRLIYYSQIVNDFQKGDIAEGYSVSREKKESFPLTVTSAQKNPTAFYLCASSMKGWGNTNYGYTFGSGTRLTVV.